The 4 T cell receptor beta chains below come from one sample, sequenced in a study of persistence of HIV-infected CD4 T cells. Lysates of CMV-infected fibroblasts at approximately 9.4 ug/mL stimulated these cells. Sorted nonresponding memory CD4+ T cells were CD40L-negative, CD69-negative, CD45RO-high. The immunoSEQ assay was version 4, run in survey mode. Sequencing used immunoSEQ multiplex PCR; TCRdb keeps in-frame clones, though not all of them. The table includes tens of thousands of clones, approximately 78% detected once. The antigens for these receptors are not known. This material consisted of CD4+ T cells sorted from PBMCs after approximately 19-hour stimulation, taken from a patient who received antiretroviral therapy. These receptors originate from an adult man with HIV who was CMV-seropositive.

The rearrangement links TRBV28 to TRBJ1-1, with 7 positions matching TRBD1. The germline V gene encodes CDR1 MDHEN and CDR2 SYDVKM. V shed 7 bases and J 0 bases; nucleotides not matched to a gene: 5. The length of the CDR3 is 14 residues. The CDR3 protein is CASIPGTVNTEAFF. As DNA, the CDR3 is TGTGCCAGCATCCCTGGGACAGTGAACACTGAAGCTTTCTTT.

CDR3 in amino acids: CASSLVRNTEAFF. The CDR3 coding sequence is TGTGCCAGCAGCTTAGTCAGGAACACTGAAGCTTTCTTT. This chain connects TRBV7-3 to TRBJ1-1; D unresolved. The CDR3 has 13 residues. Germline assignment: CDR1 SGHTA and CDR2 FQGTGA. The ends were cut back, 2 bases at V and 1 base at J, with 5 bases in the middle.

The J gene is TRBJ2-3, the V gene TRBV6-5; D uncertain. Trimming stripped 0 bases from V and 0 bases from J, with 10 bases between. The length of the CDR3 is 16 residues. Per germline, CDR1 MNHEY and CDR2 SVGAGI. The CDR3 spells CASSYSQDLSTDTQYF. Written as DNA, the CDR3 is TGTGCCAGCAGTTACTCTCAAGACCTTAGCACAGATACGCAGTATTTT.

The DNA for the CDR3 is TGTGCCAGCATCCTCCTACTCGGACAGGCTCGTGAAAACATTCAGTACTTC. Protein: CASILLLGQARENIQYF. The chain has TRBV21-1 and TRBJ2-4; the listed D gene, TRBD1, was not tested against the DNA. TRBV21-1 is reported as a pseudogene. The CDR3 has 17 amino acids.